This T cell receptor beta chain was found in a study of siplizumab effects on memory and regulatory T cells. This table comes from immunoSEQ multiplex PCR, and its TCRdb copy is limited to in-frame clones, with some not included. The table lists 90,000 to 120,000 clones, just over 90% of them singletons. Germline CDR1 is WNHNN and CDR2 is SYGVQD (reference sequence). The CDR3 spans 13 residues. Trimming took off 6 bases at V and 4 bases at J, with 11 bases between the two ends. The origin of this receptor is a human donor in good health. Source material: Tregs sorted from blood. The chain combines TRBV10-1 with TRBJ2-3, with D unclear. The CDR3 here is CASSVLRADTQYF. CDR3 sequence (DNA): TGCGCCAGCAGCGTTCTAAGGGCAGATACGCAGTATTTT.